This passage covers 6 T cell receptor beta chains from one sample sequenced in a study of regulatory T cells in long-lasting Graves disease. Noted time point: persistent/refractory GD, antithyroid drugs over 5 years with positive TRAb. Researchers made the TCR library from RNA that was extracted from PBMCs. HTBI primers from iRepertoire and Arm-PCR of CDR3 regions yielded the TCR beta libraries. TCRdb passed the multiplex PCR reads through MiXCR, listing each CDR3 protein once. The data hold 350,000 to 500,000 distinct CDR3 sequences, with roughly a fifth observed a single time. Sequencing was performed on peripheral blood mononuclear cells (PBMCs), taken when the disease was refractory, from a patient treated with antithyroid drugs. The receptors derive from a female donor with Graves disease.

This clonotype appeared a few times. At one end, the junction sequence differs from germline, possibly due to a read error. The chain links TRBV29-1 to TRBJ1-1; possibly TRBD1 for D (5 bases). The CDR3 is 12 amino acids. CDR1 and CDR2 from the germline V gene are SQVTM and ANQGSEA. The CDR3 region is CSAEQVNTEAFF. The CDR3 nucleotides are TGCAGCGCTGAACAGGTGAACACTGAAGCTTTCTTT.

The chain couples TRBV19 to TRBJ1-5; possible D gene TRBD1, 5 bases. Trimming took 5 bases from V and 1 from J, leaving 24 bases between them. Germline V lookup: CDR1 LNHDA, CDR2 SQIVND (reference sequence). This CDR3 is 19 amino acids long. Here the CDR3 DNA reads TGTGCCAGTAGTCCCCGGCGGAGTGGTGCAGGGTCCAGCAATCAGCCCCAGCATTTT. Translated, it gives CASSPRRSGAGSSNQPQHF.

The rearrangement joins TRBV7-9 to TRBJ1-2; 8 bases agree with TRBD1. This CDR3 is 15 amino acids long. Germline CDR1 and CDR2: SEHNR and FQNEAQ (reference sequence). V trimming: 1 base; J trimming: 4 bases; junction bases outside the gene matches: 5. As DNA, the CDR3 is TGTGCCAGCAGCTTAGGGACAGGGAATGTCTATGGCTACACCTTC. Its translation is CASSLGTGNVYGYTF.

This clonotype was seen many times. The chain joins TRBV7-9 to TRBJ2-7, with TRBD1 matching 7 bases. The CDR3 runs 14 residues. The germline V gene encodes CDR1 SEHNR and CDR2 FQNEAQ (reference sequence). V dropped 3 bases and J dropped 6; count of bases not matched to a gene: 8. The CDR3 region is CASSLTTGNVEQYF. The CDR3 nucleotides read TGTGCCAGCAGCTTGACGACAGGGAACGTCGAGCAGTACTTC.

This clonotype turned up a few times. This chain links TRBV19 with TRBJ1-3; TRBD1 aligns across 11 bases. The length of the CDR3 is 15 residues. The germline V gene has CDR1 LNHDA and CDR2 SQIVND (reference sequence). V was clipped by 8 bases and J by 0 bases; unmatched bases: 3. The DNA of the CDR3 is TGTGCCAGTGGGACAGGGGGAGCCTCTGGAAACACCATATATTTT. It specifies CASGTGGASGNTIYF.

This clonotype was seen repeatedly, ten times or more. The chain combines TRBV20-1 with TRBJ1-6; 8 bases agree with TRBD1. Germline V gene data show CDR1 as DFQATT and CDR2 as SNEGSKA (reference sequence). The CDR3 length is 14 residues. V was pared by 3 bases and J by 9 bases, with 7 bases of the junction left unmatched. The CDR3 sequence is CSASSGQVASPLHF. The CDR3 nucleotides read TGCAGTGCTAGTTCGGGACAGGTTGCTTCACCCCTCCACTTT.